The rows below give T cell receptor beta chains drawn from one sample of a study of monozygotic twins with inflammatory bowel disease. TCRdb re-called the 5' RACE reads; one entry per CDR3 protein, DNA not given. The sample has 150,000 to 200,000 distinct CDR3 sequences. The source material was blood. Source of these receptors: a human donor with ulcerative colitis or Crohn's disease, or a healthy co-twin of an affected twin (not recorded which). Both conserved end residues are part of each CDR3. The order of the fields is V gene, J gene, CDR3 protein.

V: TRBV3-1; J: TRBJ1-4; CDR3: CASRLGQGTEKLFF
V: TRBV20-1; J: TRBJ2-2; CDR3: CSARAGHSNTGELFF
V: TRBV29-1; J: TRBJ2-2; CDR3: CSVEAGTSGTGELFF
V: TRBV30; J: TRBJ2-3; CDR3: CAWSNGGTDTQHF
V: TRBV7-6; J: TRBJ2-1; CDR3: CASSFLLAGVYNEQFF
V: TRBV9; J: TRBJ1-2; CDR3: CASSVPNSGTTDGYTF
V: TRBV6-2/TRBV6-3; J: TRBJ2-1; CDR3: CASSTQGYQWEQFF
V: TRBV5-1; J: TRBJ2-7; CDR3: CASSLGVILSYEQYF
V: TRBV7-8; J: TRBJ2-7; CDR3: CASSVQGLEQYF
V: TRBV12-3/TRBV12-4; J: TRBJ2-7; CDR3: CASSPIGHPWNEQYF
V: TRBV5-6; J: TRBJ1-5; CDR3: CASSLRDRGRVDQPQHF
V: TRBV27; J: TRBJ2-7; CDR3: CASSLGDRSYEQYF
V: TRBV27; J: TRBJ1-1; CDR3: CASSHGGVGKGAFF
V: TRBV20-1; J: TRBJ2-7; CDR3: CSARRLSTGKGDEQYF
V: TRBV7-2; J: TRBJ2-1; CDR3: CASSPGLGHFNEQFF
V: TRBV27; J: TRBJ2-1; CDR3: CASSYLGGGGYNEQFF
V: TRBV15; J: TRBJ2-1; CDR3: CATSRTGDPYNEQFF
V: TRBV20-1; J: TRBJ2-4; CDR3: CSARELWQTGNIQYF
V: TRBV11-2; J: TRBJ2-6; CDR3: CASSLELRGSGANVLTF
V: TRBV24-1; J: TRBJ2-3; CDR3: CATSDLGGSRGDTQYF
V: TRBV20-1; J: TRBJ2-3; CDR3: CSARMAGRRTDTQYF
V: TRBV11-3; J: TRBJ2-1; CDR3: CASSPLAGKEQFF
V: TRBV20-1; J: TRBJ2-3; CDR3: CSAKEAGVVTQYF
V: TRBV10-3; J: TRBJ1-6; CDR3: CAISKDGTGGSPLHF
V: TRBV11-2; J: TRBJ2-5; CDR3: CASSTIETQYF